By its share, the clone carrying this TCR beta chain is medium-sized (0.01 to 0.1%). Its antigen is not identified. At the DNA level, this CDR3 is encoded by other sequences in the same sample as well. V was trimmed by 1 base and J by 4 bases, leaving 15 bases between them. Per the germline V gene, CDR1 is SGHRS and CDR2 is YFSETQ. The CDR3 extends over 16 amino acids. Splitting of each subset's genomic DNA was done evenly across several immunoSEQ plates. The repertoire was sequenced with immunoSEQ multiplex PCR; TCRdb's copy has only in-frame clones and lacks some. The sample consists of over 700,000 clones, 55% to 75% of them appearing once. This record comes from a study of shared clonotypes between healthy human individuals. Study-level points and caveats: Naive CD4 clonotypes overlapped across a handful of donors at approximately 4.5%.

This TCR came from a woman between 25 and 40 years old in good health. The chain couples TRBV5-1 to TRBJ2-1; weak D call: TRBD1 (6 bases). Sample: memory CD4+ T cells sorted from blood. Subset here: CD45RA-negative fraction. CDR3: CASSLNWGLNYNEQFF. The CDR3 DNA reads as TGCGCCAGCAGCTTGAATTGGGGGCTCAATTACAATGAGCAGTTCTTC.